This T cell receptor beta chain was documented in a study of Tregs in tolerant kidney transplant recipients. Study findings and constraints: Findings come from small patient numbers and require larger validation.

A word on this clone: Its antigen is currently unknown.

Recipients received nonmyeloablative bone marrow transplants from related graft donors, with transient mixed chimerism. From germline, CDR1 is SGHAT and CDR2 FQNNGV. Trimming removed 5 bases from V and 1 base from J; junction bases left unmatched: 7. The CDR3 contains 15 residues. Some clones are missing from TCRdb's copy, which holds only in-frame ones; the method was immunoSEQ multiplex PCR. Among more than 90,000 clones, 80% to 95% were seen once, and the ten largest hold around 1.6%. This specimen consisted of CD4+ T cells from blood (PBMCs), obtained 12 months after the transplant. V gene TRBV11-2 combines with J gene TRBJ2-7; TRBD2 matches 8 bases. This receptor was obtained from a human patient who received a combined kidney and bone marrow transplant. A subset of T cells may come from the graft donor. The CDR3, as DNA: TGTGCCAGCAGCCCGCAACTAGCGGCGTCCTACGAGCAGTACTTC. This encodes CASSPQLAASYEQYF. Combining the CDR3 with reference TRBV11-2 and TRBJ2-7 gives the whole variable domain EAGVAQSPRYKIIEKRQSVAFWCNPISGHATLYWYQQILGQGPKLLIQFQNNGVVDDSQLPKDRFSAERLKGVDSTLKIQPAKLEDSAVYLCASSPQLAASYEQYFGPGTRLTVT.